This entry concerns a single T cell receptor beta chain. Its target is unknown. CDR1 is LGHNA, CDR2 YNFKEQ, per germline. The ends were cut back, 3 bases at V and 5 bases at J, with 11 bases in the middle. This CDR3 region has 14 residues. This sample is drawn from a study of cytomegalovirus exposure and HLA in healthy donors. Whole-study results and caveats: Researchers reported from a later analysis that most CMV-associated TCR beta chains appeared HLA-restricted. According to the study, roughly 180 TCR beta chains were cytomegalovirus-associated.

Use of 60 Vbeta and 13 Jbeta primers characterized the PCR. Method: immunoSEQ multiplex PCR; TCRdb's copy keeps in-frame clones and lacks some. The table has 90,000 or so clones, 65% to 75% seen once. This sequence joins TRBV4-2 and TRBJ2-4; perhaps TRBD1 as D (6 bases). Specimen: PBMCs. The TCR originated in a man in his sixties in good health and CMV-seronegative. The CDR3 DNA sequence: TGTGCCAGCAGCCATGCCGGGACACAAAACATTCAGTACTTC. Translating gives CASSHAGTQNIQYF.